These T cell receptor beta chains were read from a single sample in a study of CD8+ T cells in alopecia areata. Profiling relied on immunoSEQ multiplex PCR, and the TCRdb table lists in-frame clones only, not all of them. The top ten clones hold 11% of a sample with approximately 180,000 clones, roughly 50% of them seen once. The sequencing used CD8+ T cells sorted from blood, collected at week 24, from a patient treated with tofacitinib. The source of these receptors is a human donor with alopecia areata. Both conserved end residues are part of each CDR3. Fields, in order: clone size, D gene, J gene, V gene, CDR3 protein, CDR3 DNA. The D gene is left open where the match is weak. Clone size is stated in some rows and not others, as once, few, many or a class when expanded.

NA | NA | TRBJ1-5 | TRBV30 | CAWSYGSNQPQHF | TGTGCCTGGAGTTATGGTAGCAATCAGCCCCAGCATTTT
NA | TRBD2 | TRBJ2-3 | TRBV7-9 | CASSFGGTDTQYF | TGTGCCAGCAGCTTCGGGGGGACAGATACGCAGTATTTT
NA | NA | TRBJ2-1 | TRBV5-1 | CASSFRRGPLNEQFF | TGCGCCAGCAGCTTCCGACGCGGGCCACTGAATGAGCAGTTCTTC
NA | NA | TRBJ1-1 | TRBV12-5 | CASGIATTYTEAFF | TGTGCTAGTGGTATAGCAACGACATACACTGAAGCTTTCTTT
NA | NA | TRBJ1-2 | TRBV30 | CALDSGPTYGYTF | TGTGCCTTAGACTCCGGGCCAACCTATGGCTACACCTTC
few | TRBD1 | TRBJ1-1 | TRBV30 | CAFTLPGGSEAFF | TGTGCCTTCACCTTGCCAGGGGGCTCTGAAGCTTTCTTT
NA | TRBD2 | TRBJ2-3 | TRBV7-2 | CASSLVSGGPSTDTQYF | TGTGCCAGCAGCTTAGTTAGCGGGGGGCCTAGCACAGATACGCAGTATTTT
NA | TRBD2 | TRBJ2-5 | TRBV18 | CASSPRERGNQETQYF | TGTGCCAGCTCACCACGAGAGCGGGGAAATCAAGAGACCCAGTACTTC
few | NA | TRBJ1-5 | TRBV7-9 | CASSSGPDQPQHF | TGTGCCAGCAGCTCGGGACCCGATCAGCCCCAGCATTTT
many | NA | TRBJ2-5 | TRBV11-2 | CASSLGVGPQETQYF | TGTGCCAGCAGCTTAGGGGTCGGGCCCCAAGAGACCCAGTACTTC
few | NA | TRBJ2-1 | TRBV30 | CAWSVRPHLRSHEQFF | TGTGCCTGGAGTGTCCGGCCTCATCTACGGTCCCATGAGCAGTTCTTC
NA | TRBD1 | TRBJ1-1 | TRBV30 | CAWTSDRYTEAFF | TGTGCCTGGACCTCGGACAGGTACACTGAAGCTTTCTTT
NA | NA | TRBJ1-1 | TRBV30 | CAWSDGSDTEAFF | TGTGCCTGGAGTGACGGGAGTGACACTGAAGCTTTCTTT
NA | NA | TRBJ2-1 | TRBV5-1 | CASTWESEQFF | TGCGCCAGTACCTGGGAATCTGAGCAGTTCTTC
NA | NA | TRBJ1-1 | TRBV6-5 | CASSYRFGSTGEAFF | TGTGCCAGCAGTTACCGTTTTGGGTCCACGGGTGAAGCTTTCTTT
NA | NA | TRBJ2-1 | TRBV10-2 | CAALRGNEQFF | TGCGCCGCGCTAAGGGGGAATGAGCAGTTCTTC
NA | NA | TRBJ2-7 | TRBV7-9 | CASSSQRRQAYEQYF | TGTGCCAGCAGCTCGCAGAGACGACAGGCCTACGAGCAGTACTTC
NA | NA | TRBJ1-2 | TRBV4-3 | CASSQDRSGPSGYTF | TGCGCCAGCAGCCAAGATCGATCGGGCCCGAGCGGCTACACCTTC
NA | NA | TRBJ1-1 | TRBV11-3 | CASTLVGVDRNTEAFF | TGTGCCAGCACCCTGGTTGGCGTCGACAGGAACACTGAAGCTTTCTTT
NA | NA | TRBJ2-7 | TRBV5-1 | CASSADASYSYEQYF | TGCGCCAGCAGCGCGGACGCCTCCTACTCCTACGAGCAGTACTTC
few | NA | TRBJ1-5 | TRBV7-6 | CASRVGVNQPQHF | TGTGCCAGCAGGGTAGGGGTTAATCAGCCCCAGCATTTT
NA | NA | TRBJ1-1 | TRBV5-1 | CASSPAGNWGTEAFF | TGCGCCAGCAGCCCCGCGGGCAATTGGGGCACTGAAGCTTTCTTT
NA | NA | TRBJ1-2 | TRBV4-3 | CASSQDRTGYYGYTF | TGCGCCAGCAGCCAAGATCGAACAGGATACTATGGCTACACCTTC
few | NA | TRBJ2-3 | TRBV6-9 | CASSYSRGSGDTQYF | TGTGCCAGCAGTTATTCACGGGGGAGCGGAGATACGCAGTATTTT
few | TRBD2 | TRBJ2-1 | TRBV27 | CASSLSTSGGDTEQFF | TGTGCCAGCAGTTTATCAACTAGCGGGGGGGATACTGAGCAGTTCTTC
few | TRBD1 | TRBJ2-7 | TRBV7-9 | CASSSGGEQYF | TGTGCCAGCAGCTCAGGGGGCGAGCAGTACTTC
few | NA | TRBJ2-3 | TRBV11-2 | CASSSPGQDTQYF | TGTGCCAGCAGCTCACCAGGTCAAGATACGCAGTATTTT
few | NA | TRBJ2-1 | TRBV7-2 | CASSLVDNEQFF | TGTGCCAGCAGCTTAGTCGACAATGAGCAGTTCTTC
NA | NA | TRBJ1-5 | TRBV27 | CASRAVRNNQPQHF | TGTGCCAGCAGGGCAGTCCGTAACAATCAGCCCCAGCATTTT
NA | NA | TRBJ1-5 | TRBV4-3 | CASSQFRGNQPQHF | TGCGCCAGCAGCCAGTTTAGGGGCAATCAGCCCCAGCATTTT
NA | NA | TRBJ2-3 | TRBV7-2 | CAIAAGTYTDTQYF | TGTGCCATCGCCGCCGGGACCTACACAGATACGCAGTATTTT
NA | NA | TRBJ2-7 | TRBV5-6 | CASGYMSSYEQYF | TGTGCCAGCGGTTATATGAGCTCCTACGAGCAGTACTTC
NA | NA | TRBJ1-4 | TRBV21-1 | CALDGPLNEKLFF | TGTGCCTTGGACGGCCCCTTAAATGAAAAACTGTTTTTT
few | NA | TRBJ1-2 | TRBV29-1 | CSGFEGGLYGYTF | TGCAGCGGCTTCGAGGGGGGCCTCTATGGCTACACCTTC
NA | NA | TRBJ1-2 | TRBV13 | CASSPGGSYGYTF | TGTGCCAGCAGCCCGGGGGGATCCTATGGCTACACCTTC
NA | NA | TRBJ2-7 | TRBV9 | CASSSGTGTYEQYF | TGTGCCAGCAGCTCAGGGACTGGGACCTACGAGCAGTACTTC
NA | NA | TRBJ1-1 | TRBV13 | CASPKGTEAFF | TGTGCCAGCCCTAAGGGTACTGAAGCTTTCTTT
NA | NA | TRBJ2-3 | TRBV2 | CASSARSLRVDTQYF | TGTGCCAGCAGCGCCCGGTCGTTGCGGGTAGATACGCAGTATTTT
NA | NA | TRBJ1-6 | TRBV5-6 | CASSLAGGTSDSPLHF | TGTGCCAGCAGCTTGGCCGGCGGGACCTCAGACTCACCCCTCCACTTT
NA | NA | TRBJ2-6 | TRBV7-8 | CASSPRPQGSGANVLTF | TGTGCCAGCAGCCCAAGACCACAGGGATCTGGGGCCAACGTCCTGACTTTC
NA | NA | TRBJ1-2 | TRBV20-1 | CSLAYGYTF | TGCAGTCTCGCTTATGGCTACACCTTC
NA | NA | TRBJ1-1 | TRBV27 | CASSFSVGEVNTEAFF | TGTGCCAGCAGTTTCTCCGTGGGGGAGGTGAACACTGAAGCTTTCTTT
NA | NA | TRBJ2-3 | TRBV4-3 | CASSQDREDTQYF | TGCGCCAGCAGCCAAGATCGAGAGGATACGCAGTATTTT
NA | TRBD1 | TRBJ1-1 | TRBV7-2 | CASSLGQGTEAFF | TGTGCCAGCAGCTTGGGACAGGGCACTGAAGCTTTCTTT
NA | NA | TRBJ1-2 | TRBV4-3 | CASSHSTVPNYGYTF | TGCGCCAGCAGCCACTCGACAGTTCCTAACTATGGCTACACCTTC
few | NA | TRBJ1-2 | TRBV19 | CASSISGAGEGYTF | TGTGCCAGTAGTATCTCGGGAGCAGGGGAAGGCTACACCTTC
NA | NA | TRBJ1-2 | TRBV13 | CASSTMSLPDGYTF | TGTGCCAGCAGCACCATGTCACTCCCGGACGGCTACACCTTC
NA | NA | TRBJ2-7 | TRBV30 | CAWNSGSEYEQYF | TGTGCCTGGAATTCTGGGAGCGAGTACGAGCAGTACTTC
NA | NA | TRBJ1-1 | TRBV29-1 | CSVSEGTGTEAFF | TGCAGCGTTAGCGAGGGGACGGGCACTGAAGCTTTCTTT
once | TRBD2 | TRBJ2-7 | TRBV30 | CAWSVGSGENEQYF | TGTGCCTGGAGTGTAGGTAGCGGGGAGAACGAGCAGTACTTC
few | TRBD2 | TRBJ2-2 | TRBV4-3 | CASSQDLPGDYFSGELFF | TGCGCCAGCAGCCAAGATCTTCCCGGGGACTATTTCTCCGGGGAGCTGTTTTTT
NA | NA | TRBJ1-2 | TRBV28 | CASVQGTRGTGGYTF | TGTGCCAGTGTCCAGGGAACACGGGGGACGGGTGGCTACACCTTC
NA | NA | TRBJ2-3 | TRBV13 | CASSTAESTDTQYF | TGTGCCAGTAGCACGGCAGAGAGTACAGATACGCAGTATTTT
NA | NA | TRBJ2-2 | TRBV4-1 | CATSEFDPGELFF | TGCGCCACCTCGGAGTTCGACCCCGGGGAGCTGTTTTTT
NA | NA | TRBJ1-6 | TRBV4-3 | CASSQDRGDGSPLHF | TGCGCCAGCAGCCAAGATCGAGGGGACGGTTCACCCCTCCACTTT
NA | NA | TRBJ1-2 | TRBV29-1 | CSVITVDGYTF | TGCAGCGTTATAACAGTGGACGGCTACACCTTC
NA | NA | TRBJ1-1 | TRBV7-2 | CASSLASGALTEAFF | TGTGCCAGCAGCTTAGCATCGGGGGCGCTCACTGAAGCTTTCTTT
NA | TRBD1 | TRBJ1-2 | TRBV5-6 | CASSPNRGTNYGYTF | TGTGCCAGCAGCCCCAACAGGGGAACCAACTATGGCTACACCTTC
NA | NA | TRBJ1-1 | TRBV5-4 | CASSSQNTEAFF | TGTGCCAGCAGCTCCCAGAACACTGAAGCTTTCTTT
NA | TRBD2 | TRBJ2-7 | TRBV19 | CASSKSRTSGGRLVSYEQYF | TGTGCCAGTAGTAAATCTCGGACTAGCGGGGGGAGATTGGTCTCCTACGAGCAGTACTTC